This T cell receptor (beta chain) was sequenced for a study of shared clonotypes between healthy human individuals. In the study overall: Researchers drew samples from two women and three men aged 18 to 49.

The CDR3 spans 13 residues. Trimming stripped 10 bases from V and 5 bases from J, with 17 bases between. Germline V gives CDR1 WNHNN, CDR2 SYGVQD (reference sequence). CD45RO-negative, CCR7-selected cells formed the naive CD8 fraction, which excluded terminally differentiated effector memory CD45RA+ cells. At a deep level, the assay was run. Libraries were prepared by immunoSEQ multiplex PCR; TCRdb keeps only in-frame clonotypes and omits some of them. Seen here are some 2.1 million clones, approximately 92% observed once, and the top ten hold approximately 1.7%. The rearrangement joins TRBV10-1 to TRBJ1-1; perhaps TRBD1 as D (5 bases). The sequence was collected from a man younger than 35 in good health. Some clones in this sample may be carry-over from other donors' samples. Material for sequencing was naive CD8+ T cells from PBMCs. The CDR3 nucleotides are TGCGCCACCTCTAACCTGGGGGGAACTGAAGCTTTCTTT. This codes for CATSNLGGTEAFF.